A single sample gave rise to the 22 T cell receptor beta chains below, sequenced in a study of blood T cell repertoires in COVID-19. The method was immunoSEQ multiplex PCR; TCRdb's version includes in-frame clones alone and lacks a portion of them. Of approximately 200,000 clones detected, roughly 80% appear once; the ten largest clones hold nearly 6%. Input material: peripheral blood. Source of these receptors: a woman in her forties with COVID-19, enrolled during active disease.

V is TRBV18 and J is TRBJ1-6; perhaps TRBD1 as D (6 bases). V was clipped by 6 bases and J by 4 bases, with 10 bases between them. The germline gives CDR1 KGHSH, CDR2 LQKENI. CDR3 length: 14 amino acids. CDR3 residues: CASSLGQYNSPLHF. The DNA for the CDR3 is TGTGCCAGCTCGCTCGGACAGTATAATTCACCCCTCCACTTT.

In DNA form, the CDR3 reads TGTGCCTCGCAGGTGGCCCTCAGGACTAGCGCCTGGGATACGCAGTATTTT. Translating gives CASQVALRTSAWDTQYF. J is TRBJ2-3 and V is TRBV30, with TRBD2 matching over 9 bases. The V gene end was trimmed by 7 bases and the J gene end by 6 bases; junction bases not matched to a gene: 20. The CDR3 loop spans 17 amino acids. Per germline, CDR1 GTSNPN and CDR2 SVGIG (reference sequence).

The chain links TRBV6-5 to TRBJ2-1; 10 bases line up with TRBD1. Germline lookup yields CDR1 MNHEY and CDR2 SVGAGI. The CDR3 consists of 16 residues. V lost 2 bases and J lost 7; bases outside the gene matches: 8. This CDR3 reads CASSYLPGQGKNEQFF. For the CDR3, the DNA is TGTGCCAGCAGTTACCTTCCGGGACAGGGGAAGAATGAGCAGTTCTTC.

This chain links TRBV27 with TRBJ1-2; no definite D call. The CDR3 has 15 residues. Germline V CDR1 and CDR2: MNHEY, SMNVEV (reference sequence). Trimming cost V 3 bases and J 2 bases, with 13 bases left between them. CDR3 sequence reads: CASSLEGKRNYGYTF. The CDR3 DNA reads as TGTGCCAGCAGTTTGGAGGGAAAGAGGAACTATGGCTACACCTTC.

The chain recombines TRBV11-3 with TRBJ2-3; 7 nucleotides match TRBD1. CDR1 and CDR2 from the germline V gene are SGHNT and YENEEA. J was trimmed by 2 bases and V by 5 bases; bases with no gene match: 7. The length of the CDR3 is 15 residues. The CDR3 is CASSRGGSDTDTQYF. The DNA of the CDR3 is TGTGCCAGCAGCCGAGGGGGCTCCGACACAGATACGCAGTATTTT.

V is TRBV24-1 and J is TRBJ2-2; possibly TRBD1 for D (6 bases). The CDR3 is 13 amino acids. V dropped 7 bases and J dropped 6 bases, with 11 bases sitting between them. The germline gives CDR1 KGHDR, CDR2 SFDVKD. The CDR3 coding sequence is TGTGCCACCAGCAGGGGAGAGGCCGGGGAGCTGTTTTTT. Its protein is CATSRGEAGELFF.

This clone was counted a single time. The genes are TRBV7-2 and TRBJ1-5; D is undetermined. The CDR3 sequence is 14 residues long. Germline lookup yields CDR1 SGHTA and CDR2 FQGNSA. The V end was cut by 3 bases, the J end by 1 base, with 7 bases between. The CDR3 DNA follows: TGTGCCAGCAGCTTGGGCATAAGCAATCAGCCCCAGCATTTT. It specifies CASSLGISNQPQHF.

This rearrangement joins TRBV7-8 to TRBJ1-3, with D possibly matching TRBD1 (5 bases). The CDR3 contains 17 residues. Trimming left V 5 bases short and J 3 bases short, with 20 bases between. CDR1 and CDR2 from the germline V gene are SGHVS and FQNEAQ. The CDR3 loop is CASSLGGGGDGGNTIYF. The DNA for the CDR3 is TGTGCCAGCAGCCTGGGGGGAGGAGGGGATGGTGGAAACACCATATATTTT.

The CDR3 region has the DNA TGTGCCAGCAGGACCGGGACTAGCACAGCGGGGGAGCAGTACTTC. As protein: CASRTGTSTAGEQYF. The chain couples TRBV2 to TRBJ2-7, with 9 bases matching TRBD2. Trimming took 6 bases from V and 7 from J; bases not matched to a gene: 13. The germline gives CDR1 SNHLY, CDR2 FYNNEI. CDR3 length: 15 residues.

The rearrangement links TRBV27 to TRBJ1-2; 8 nucleotides agree with TRBD1. The CDR3 runs to 14 residues. The ends lost 2 bases at V and 7 bases at J; junction bases unmatched: 6. Germline V gene lookup returns CDR1 MNHEY and CDR2 SMNVEV (reference sequence). CDR3 sequence (DNA): TGTGCCAGCAGTTTAGCCAGGGGGCTGGGTGGCTACACCTTC. It is translated as CASSLARGLGGYTF.

The chain uses TRBV5-1 and TRBJ2-2; 9 bases map to TRBD1. Germline CDR1 and CDR2: SGHRS and YFSETQ. CDR3 length equals 16 residues. The junction had 10 bases not matched to a gene; V was cut back by 6 bases and J by 4 bases. CDR3 sequence reads: CASNLQTGGVTGELFF. Written as DNA, the CDR3 is TGCGCCAGCAACCTACAGACAGGGGGAGTCACCGGGGAGCTGTTTTTT.

The rearrangement links TRBV7-2 to TRBJ2-3; TRBD2 aligns across 9 bases. Germline lookup yields CDR1 SGHTA and CDR2 FQGNSA. This CDR3 region has 15 residues. Unmatched junction bases numbered 3, after V lost 4 bases and J lost 1 base. Written as DNA, the CDR3 is TGTGCCAGCAGCTCCCAGCGGGGGGGCACAGATACGCAGTATTTT. Residues: CASSSQRGGTDTQYF.

The V call is TRBV3-1 (or the pseudogene TRBV3-2), the J call TRBJ1-3; D gene unclear. Germline V gives CDR1 LGHDT, CDR2 YNNKEL (reference sequence). The CDR3 contains 16 residues. V lost 4 bases, J lost 9 bases, and 22 bases lay in between. This CDR3 is CASSRGRIEIRSTIYF. For the CDR3, the DNA is TGTGCCAGCAGCCGAGGTAGGATTGAAATCCGAAGCACCATATATTTT.

The chain recombines TRBV19 with TRBJ1-1; 10 bases agree with TRBD1. Trimming cost V 0 bases and J 7 bases; bases outside gene matches: 11. Germline CDR1 LNHDA, CDR2 SQIVND (reference sequence). There are 17 residues in the CDR3. In nucleotides, the CDR3 is TGTGCCAGTAGTATAGACCGGGACAGGGGCAGTAGGGATGAAGCTTTCTTT. Amino acid sequence: CASSIDRDRGSRDEAFF.

This clone was seen a handful of times. This chain links TRBV12-3 or TRBV12-4 with TRBJ2-7; TRBD1 matches at 8 bases. The length of the CDR3 is 13 residues. The V gene end was trimmed by 6 bases and the J gene end by 7 bases; junction bases not matched to a gene: 8. CDR3: CASRRDRWKEQYF. CDR3 DNA: TGTGCCAGCAGGAGGGACAGGTGGAAGGAGCAGTACTTC.

The V gene is TRBV18, the J gene TRBJ2-1, with D possibly being TRBD1 (6 bases). Germline-derived CDR1 and CDR2 are KGHSH and LQKENI. Trimming stripped 3 bases from V and 6 bases from J, with 15 bases between. The CDR3 is made up of 15 amino acids. The CDR3 DNA sequence: TGTGCCAGCTCACCTAACACAGGGCAAGGCAATGAGCAGTTCTTC. It codes for CASSPNTGQGNEQFF.

The chain recombines TRBV12-3 or TRBV12-4 with TRBJ1-5, with D tentatively TRBD1 (6 bases). V lost 6 bases and J 6 bases, leaving 12 bases between the germline ends. The CDR3 is made up of 13 amino acids. The chain's CDR3 is CASSLQGGQPQHF. CDR3 nucleotide sequence: TGTGCCAGCAGCCTTCAAGGGGGTCAGCCCCAGCATTTT.

Note on this clone: Possible read error: a much larger clone is one base away. Other nucleotide sequences from this sample produce the same CDR3. The genes are TRBV10-3 and TRBJ2-2, with a weak D call TRBD1 (6 bases). This CDR3 has 13 residues. Germline CDR1 and CDR2: ENHRY and SYGVKD. The CDR3 region is CAISPQGHGELFF. In nucleotides, the CDR3 is TGTGCCATTTCCCCCCAGGGGCACGGGGAGTTGTTTTTT.

The chain employs TRBV18 and TRBJ2-7; 9 bases agree with TRBD1. Germline CDR1 and CDR2: KGHSH and LQKENI. CDR3 size: 14 residues. Losses at the gene ends were 10 bases for V and 2 bases for J; bases not matched to a gene: 9. The CDR3 bases are TGTGCCACCTCTGTGGGACAGGGACCCTACGAGCAGTACTTC. This codes for CATSVGQGPYEQYF.

The V gene is TRBV3-1 (or the pseudogene TRBV3-2), the J gene TRBJ2-7, with D perhaps TRBD1 (6 bases). With 0 bases removed from V and 2 bases from J, the gap between germline ends came to 11 bases. The CDR3 covers 15 residues. CDR1 is LGHDT and CDR2 is YNNKEL in the germline V gene (reference sequence). CDR3 in amino acids: CASSQDQGPPYEQYF. CDR3 DNA sequence: TGTGCCAGCAGCCAAGATCAGGGGCCTCCCTACGAGCAGTACTTC.

CDR3 sequence: CASSLKQTQYF. CDR3 in DNA: TGTGCCAGCAGCTTAAAGCAGACCCAGTACTTC. The V gene is TRBV7-2, the J gene TRBJ2-5, with no clear D. V was cut by 2 bases and J by 6 bases, with 4 bases left in between. This CDR3 region has 11 residues. From germline, CDR1 is SGHTA and CDR2 FQGNSA.

The chain uses TRBV25-1 and TRBJ2-1; 15 bases align to TRBD2. Germline V gene sequence: CDR1 MGHDK, CDR2 SYGVNS. The CDR3 is 15 amino acids. The V gene end was trimmed by 8 bases and the J gene end by 2 bases; junction bases not matched to a gene: 1. The CDR3 coding sequence is TGTGCCAGCCGGACTAGCGGGAGGGCCTACAATGAGCAGTTCTTC. Protein: CASRTSGRAYNEQFF.